The 9 T cell receptor beta chains reported below all come from one sample, sequenced in a study of vaccination and CD4 T cells after COVID-19. Sequence data for DNA of cultured CD4+ T cells were generated by the Oncomine TCR Beta short-read assay. TCRdb reprocessed the PCR reads with MiXCR, giving one entry per CDR3 protein. The repertoire includes around 18,000 distinct CDR3 sequences, approximately 54% of them detected once, and 7% to 8.5% sits in the top ten. Which antigens these TCRs recognize remains unknown. Stated treatment: approximately 10-day PBMC culture with coronavirus spike peptide pools or control peptides (ViraFEST assay). Sequenced material: CD4+ T cells from blood, cultured in vitro. Every receptor here comes from a human donor who had recovered from COVID-19.

The chain has TRBV5-1 and TRBJ1-1; no reliable D call. The CDR3 has 14 amino acids. V was pared by 4 bases and J by 1 base, with 11 bases between. CDR1 is SGHRS, CDR2 YFSETQ, per germline. The CDR3 region has the DNA TGCGCCAGCAGCCTATTACCAAGGAACACTGAAGCTTTCTTT. Amino acid sequence: CASSLLPRNTEAFF.

The rearrangement uses TRBV21-1 and TRBJ1-1. TRBV21-1 is termed a pseudogene. The CDR3 runs 15 residues. The chain's CDR3 is CASSRHSRMNTEAFF. The CDR3 DNA follows: TGTGCCAGCAGTCGACATAGTCGGATGAACACTGAAGCTTTCTTT.

The V and J genes are TRBV6-5 and TRBJ2-2, with 10 bases matching TRBD1. CDR3 length: 17 residues. V shed 2 bases, J shed 1 base, and the junction held 4 bases outside the gene matches. CDR1 is MNHEY, CDR2 SVGAGI, per germline. The CDR3 loop is CASSYGTGVRNTGELFF. CDR3 nucleotides: TGTGCCAGCAGTTACGGGACAGGGGTTCGGAACACCGGGGAGCTGTTTTTT.

The J gene is TRBJ2-3, the V gene TRBV7-9; 8 nucleotides line up with TRBD1. There are 17 residues in the CDR3. Trimming cost V 1 base and J 1 base; bases outside gene matches: 7. The germline V gene has CDR1 SEHNR and CDR2 FQNEAQ (reference sequence). CDR3 protein: CASSLGGQGARTDTQYF. Here the CDR3 DNA reads TGTGCCAGCAGCTTAGGAGGGCAGGGGGCGCGCACAGATACGCAGTATTTT.

This clonotype was seen only a few times. V is TRBV29-1 and J is TRBJ1-1; no clear D. This CDR3 is 13 amino acids long. The V gene lost 3 bases and the J gene lost 4 bases, with 12 bases spanning the gap. Germline V gene lookup returns CDR1 SQVTM and CDR2 ANQGSEA. Written as DNA, the CDR3 is TGCAGCGTTGAGCCGACCGCCAGCACTGAAGCTTTCTTT. Its translation is CSVEPTASTEAFF.

The chain links TRBV4-3 to TRBJ1-2; 7 bases are a match to TRBD1. This CDR3 contains 15 residues. Germline CDR1 and CDR2: LGHNA and YSLEER. V lost 4 bases to trimming and J lost 4 bases; unmatched junction nucleotides: 9. CDR3 sequence reads: CASSPQNRGSYGYTF. The CDR3 coding sequence is TGCGCCAGCAGCCCACAAAACAGGGGCTCCTATGGCTACACCTTC.

The chain combines TRBV20-1 with TRBJ2-1; TRBD2 matches 11 bases. The CDR3 consists of 16 residues. Trimming at V came to 3 bases and at J to 3 bases, leaving 7 bases not matched to a gene. The V gene's germline CDR1 is DFQATT and CDR2 SNEGSKA (reference sequence). The CDR3 protein is CSARELAGVNYNEQFF. The CDR3 nucleotides read TGCAGTGCTAGGGAACTAGCGGGAGTAAACTACAATGAGCAGTTCTTC.

V usage is TRBV5-8 and J usage is TRBJ2-5; 12 nucleotides match TRBD2. Looked up from germline, CDR1 is SGHTS and CDR2 is YDEGEE. V shed 0 bases and J 5 bases; nucleotides not matched to a gene: 5. The CDR3 loop spans 16 amino acids. CDR3 in amino acids: CASSLGTSGRLETQYF. The DNA for the CDR3 is TGTGCCAGCAGCTTGGGAACTAGCGGGAGGCTGGAGACCCAGTACTTC. Full variable domain (remainder filled in from reference TRBV5-8 and TRBJ2-5): EAGVTQSPTHLIKTRGQQATLRCSPISGHTSVYWYQQALGLGLQFLLWYDEGEERNRGNFPPRFSGRQFPNYSSELNVNALELEDSALYLCASSLGTSGRLETQYFGPGTRLLVL.

This clonotype was seen a few times. This chain uses TRBV30 with TRBJ2-2, with D perhaps TRBD2 (5 bases). V was clipped by 6 bases and J by 1 base, with 15 bases between them. The CDR3 contains 15 residues. The germline V gene encodes CDR1 GTSNPN and CDR2 SVGIG (reference sequence). The CDR3, as DNA: TGTGCCTGTCGACCGGGGTCTAAGAACACCGGGGAGCTGTTTTTT. Protein: CACRPGSKNTGELFF.